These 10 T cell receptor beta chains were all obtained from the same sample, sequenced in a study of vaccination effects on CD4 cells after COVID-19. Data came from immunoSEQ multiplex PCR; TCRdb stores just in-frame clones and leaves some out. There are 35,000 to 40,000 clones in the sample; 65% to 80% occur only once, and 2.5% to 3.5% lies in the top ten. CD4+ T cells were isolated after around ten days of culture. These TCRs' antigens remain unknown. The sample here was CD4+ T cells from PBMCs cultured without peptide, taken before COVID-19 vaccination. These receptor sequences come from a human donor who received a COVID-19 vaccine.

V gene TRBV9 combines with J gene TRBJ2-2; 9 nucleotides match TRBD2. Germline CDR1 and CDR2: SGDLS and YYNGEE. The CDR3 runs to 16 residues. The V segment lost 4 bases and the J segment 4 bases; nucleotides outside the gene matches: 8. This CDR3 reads CASSPTGTSPTGELFF. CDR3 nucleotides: TGTGCCAGCAGCCCCACCGGGACTAGCCCCACCGGGGAGCTGTTTTTT.

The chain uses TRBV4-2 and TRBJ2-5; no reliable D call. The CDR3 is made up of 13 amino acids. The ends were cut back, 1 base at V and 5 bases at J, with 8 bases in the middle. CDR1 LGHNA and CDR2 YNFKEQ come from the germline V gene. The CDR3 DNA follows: TGTGCCAGCAGCCAAGGCCAGTTTGAGACCCAGTACTTC. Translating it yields CASSQGQFETQYF.

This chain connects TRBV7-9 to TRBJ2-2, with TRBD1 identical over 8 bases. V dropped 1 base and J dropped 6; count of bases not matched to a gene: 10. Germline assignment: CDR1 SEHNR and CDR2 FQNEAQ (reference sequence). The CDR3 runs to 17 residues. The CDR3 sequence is CASSLGDRGRRPGELFF. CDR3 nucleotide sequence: TGTGCCAGCAGCTTAGGTGACAGGGGACGCCGCCCCGGGGAGCTGTTTTTT.

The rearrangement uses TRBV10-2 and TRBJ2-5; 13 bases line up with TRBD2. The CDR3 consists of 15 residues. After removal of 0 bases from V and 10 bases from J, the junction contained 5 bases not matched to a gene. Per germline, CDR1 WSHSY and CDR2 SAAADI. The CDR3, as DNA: TGCGCCAGCAGTGAGTCCCGACTAGCGGGGGGTGTCCAGTACTTC. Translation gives CASSESRLAGGVQYF.

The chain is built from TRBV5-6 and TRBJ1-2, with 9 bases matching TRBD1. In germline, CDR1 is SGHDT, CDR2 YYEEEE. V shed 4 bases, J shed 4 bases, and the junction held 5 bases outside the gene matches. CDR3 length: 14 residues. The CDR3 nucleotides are TGTGCCAGCAGCCTGACAGGGGGGAGCTATGGCTACACCTTC. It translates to CASSLTGGSYGYTF.

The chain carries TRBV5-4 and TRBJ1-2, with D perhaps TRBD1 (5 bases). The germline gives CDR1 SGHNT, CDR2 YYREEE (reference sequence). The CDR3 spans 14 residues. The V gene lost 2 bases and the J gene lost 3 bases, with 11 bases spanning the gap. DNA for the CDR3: TGTGCCAGCAGCTTAGCTGGGGGGGACTATGGCTACACCTTC. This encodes CASSLAGGDYGYTF.

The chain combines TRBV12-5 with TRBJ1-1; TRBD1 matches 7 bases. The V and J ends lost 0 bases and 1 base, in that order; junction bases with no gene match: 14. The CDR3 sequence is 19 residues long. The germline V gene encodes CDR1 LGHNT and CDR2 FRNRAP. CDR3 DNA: TGTGCTAGTGGTTTGGTACCAAGGTGGCAGGGGGGAGCGAACACTGAAGCTTTCTTT. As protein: CASGLVPRWQGGANTEAFF.

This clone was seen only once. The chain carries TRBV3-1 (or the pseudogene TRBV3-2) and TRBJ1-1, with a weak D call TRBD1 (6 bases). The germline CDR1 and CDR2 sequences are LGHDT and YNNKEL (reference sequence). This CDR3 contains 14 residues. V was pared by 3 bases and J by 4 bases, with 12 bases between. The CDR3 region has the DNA TGTGCCAGCAGCCAGGGGGCGCTGGGCACTGAAGCTTTCTTT. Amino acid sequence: CASSQGALGTEAFF.

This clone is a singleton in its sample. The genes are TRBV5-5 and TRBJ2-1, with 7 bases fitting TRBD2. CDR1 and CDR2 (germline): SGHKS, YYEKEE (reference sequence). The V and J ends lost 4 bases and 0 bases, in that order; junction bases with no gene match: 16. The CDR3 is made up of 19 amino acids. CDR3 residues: CASSPRLALAPFSYNEQFF. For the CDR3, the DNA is TGTGCCAGCAGCCCCCGACTAGCCCTAGCCCCGTTCTCCTACAATGAGCAGTTCTTC.

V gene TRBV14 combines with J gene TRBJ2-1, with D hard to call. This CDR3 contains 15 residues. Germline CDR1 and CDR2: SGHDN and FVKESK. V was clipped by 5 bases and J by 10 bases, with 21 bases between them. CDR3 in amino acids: CASSKALGSGFEQFF. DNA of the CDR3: TGTGCCAGCAGCAAAGCTCTCGGGTCAGGTTTCGAGCAGTTCTTC. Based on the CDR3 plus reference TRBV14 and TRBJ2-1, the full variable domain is EAGVTQFPSHSVIEKGQTVTLRCDPISGHDNLYWYRRVMGKEIKFLLHFVKESKQDESGMPNNRFLAERTGGTYSTLKVQPAELEDSGVYFCASSKALGSGFEQFFGPGTRLTVL.